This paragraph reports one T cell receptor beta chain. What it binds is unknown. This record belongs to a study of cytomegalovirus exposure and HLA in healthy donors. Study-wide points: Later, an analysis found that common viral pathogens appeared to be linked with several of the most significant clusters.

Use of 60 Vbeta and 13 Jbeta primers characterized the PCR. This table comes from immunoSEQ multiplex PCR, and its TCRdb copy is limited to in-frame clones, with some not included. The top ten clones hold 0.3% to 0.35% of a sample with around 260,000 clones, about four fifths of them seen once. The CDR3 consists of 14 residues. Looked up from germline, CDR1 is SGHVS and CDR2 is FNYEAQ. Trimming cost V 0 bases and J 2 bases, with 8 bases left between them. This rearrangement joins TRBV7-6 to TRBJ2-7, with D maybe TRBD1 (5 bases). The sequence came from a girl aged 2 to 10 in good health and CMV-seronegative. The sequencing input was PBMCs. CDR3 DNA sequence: TGTGCCAGCAGCTTAGCGGGGCCTCCCTACGAGCAGTACTTC. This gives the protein CASSLAGPPYEQYF. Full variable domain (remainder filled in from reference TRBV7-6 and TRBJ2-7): GAGVSQSPRYKVTKRGQDVALRCDPISGHVSLYWYRQALGQGPEFLTYFNYEAQQDKSGLPNDRFSAERPEGSISTLTIQRTEQRDSAMYRCASSLAGPPYEQYFGPGTRLTVT.